One and the same sample provided the 5 T cell receptor beta chains below, sequenced in a study of OX40 agonist ivuxolimab in advanced cancers. TCRdb's table, derived via immunoSEQ multiplex PCR, lists solely in-frame clones and lacks some. The sample lists 55,000 to 80,000 clones; approximately 91% were seen once. The specimen was CD4+ or CD8+ T cells sorted from blood, collected in a trial of the OX40 agonist ivuxolimab. These receptors originate from an adult with an advanced solid tumor such as melanoma, head and neck, liver or kidney cancer.

This rearrangement joins TRBV7-8 to TRBJ1-4, with TRBD1 matching over 7 bases. V was clipped by 1 base and J by 5 bases; unmatched bases: 4. This CDR3 is built from 15 residues. Germline V gives CDR1 SGHVS, CDR2 FQNEAQ. DNA for the CDR3: TGTGCCAGCAGCTTAGAGGGACAGAGAAATGAAAAACTGTTTTTT. Amino acid sequence: CASSLEGQRNEKLFF.

The J gene is TRBJ2-2, the V gene TRBV7-9, with TRBD2 as a possible D gene (5 bases). V was clipped by 5 bases and J by 3 bases, with 10 bases between them. This CDR3 has 14 residues. The germline V gene has CDR1 SEHNR and CDR2 FQNEAQ (reference sequence). The CDR3 is CASSPGGHTGELFF. The CDR3 DNA follows: TGTGCCAGCAGCCCCGGAGGACACACCGGGGAGCTGTTTTTT.

This chain uses TRBV4-3 with TRBJ1-1; perhaps TRBD1 as D (6 bases). Trimming removed 3 bases from V and 6 bases from J, with 11 bases in between. There are 13 residues in the CDR3. Germline assignment: CDR1 LGHNA and CDR2 YSLEER. The CDR3 protein is CASSHDRGAEAFF. The CDR3 bases are TGCGCCAGCAGCCACGATAGGGGGGCTGAAGCTTTCTTT.

The V and J genes are TRBV18 and TRBJ2-7; perhaps TRBD2 as D (6 bases). CDR1 and CDR2 (germline): KGHSH, LQKENI. CDR3 size: 14 residues. Trimming shortened V by 3 bases and J by 3 bases, and 12 bases separated the two germline ends. The CDR3 protein is CASSPGDSYYEQYF. CDR3 nucleotide sequence: TGTGCCAGCTCACCGGGGGACTCCTACTACGAGCAGTACTTC.

This clone was counted a single time. The chain carries TRBV4-2 and TRBJ2-5, with TRBD2 identical over 11 bases. Trimming removed 1 base from V and 4 bases from J; junction bases left unmatched: 2. CDR3 length equals 15 residues. CDR1 and CDR2 (germline): LGHNA, YNFKEQ. The DNA for the CDR3 is TGTGCCAGCAGCCAAGGACTAGCGGGAAGAGAGACCCAGTACTTC. As protein: CASSQGLAGRETQYF.